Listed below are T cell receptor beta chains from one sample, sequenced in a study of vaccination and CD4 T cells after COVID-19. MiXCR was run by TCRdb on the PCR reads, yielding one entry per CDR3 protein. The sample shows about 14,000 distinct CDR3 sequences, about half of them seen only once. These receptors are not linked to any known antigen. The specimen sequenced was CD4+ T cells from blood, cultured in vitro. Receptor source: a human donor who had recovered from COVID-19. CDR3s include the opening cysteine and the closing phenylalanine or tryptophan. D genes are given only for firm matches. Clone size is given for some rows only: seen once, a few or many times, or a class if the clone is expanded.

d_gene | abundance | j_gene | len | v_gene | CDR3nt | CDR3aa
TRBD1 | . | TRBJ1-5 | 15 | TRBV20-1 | TGCAGTGCTAGACTTCCGGCAGGGGGCCTTCAGCCCCAGCATTTT | CSARLPAGGLQPQHF
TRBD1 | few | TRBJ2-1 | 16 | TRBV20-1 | TGCAGTGCTAGAGATCTCGGGACAGGGGTGGGCAATGAGCAGTTCTTC | CSARDLGTGVGNEQFF
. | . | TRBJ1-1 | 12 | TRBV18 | TGTGCCAGCTCACAAGGGGTAGCTGAAGCTTTCTTT | CASSQGVAEAFF
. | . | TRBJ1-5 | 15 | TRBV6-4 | TGTGCCAGCGGGCGTCCGGCTCGGGGAAATCAGCCCCAGCATTTT | CASGRPARGNQPQHF
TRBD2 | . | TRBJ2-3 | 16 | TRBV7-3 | TGTGCCAGCAGCTTAACGACTAGCGGGAGTGGCGGTACGCAGTATTTT | CASSLTTSGSGGTQYF
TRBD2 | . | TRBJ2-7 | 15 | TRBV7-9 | TGTGCCAGCAGGCTGACTAGCGGGAGGGCCGACGAGCAGTACTTC | CASRLTSGRADEQYF
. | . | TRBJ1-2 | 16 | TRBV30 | TGTGCCTGGAGTGTAGAAGGTTGGGCAGGGTGGTGTGGCTACACCTTC | CAWSVEGWAGWCGYTF
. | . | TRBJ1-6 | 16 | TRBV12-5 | TGTGCTAGTGGTTTCTGCCCGGGAGTCGAAGATTCACCCCTCCACTTT | CASGFCPGVEDSPLHF
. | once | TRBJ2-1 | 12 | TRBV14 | TGTGCCAGCAGCCAACCCGGACTGGAGCAGTTCTTC | CASSQPGLEQFF
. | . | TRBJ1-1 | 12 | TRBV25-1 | TGTGCCAGCAGGAGGGACGGTCCTGAAGCTTTCTTT | CASRRDGPEAFF
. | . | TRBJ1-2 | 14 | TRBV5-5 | TGTGCCAGCAGCTTATCCGGGGGGATCTATGGCTACACCTTC | CASSLSGGIYGYTF
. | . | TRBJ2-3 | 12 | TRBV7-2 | TGTGCCAGCAGCCAGGGAGAGGGTACGCAGTATTTT | CASSQGEGTQYF
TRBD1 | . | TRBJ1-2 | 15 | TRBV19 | TGTGCCAGTAGTAAGGAGCGCACAGGGGACTATGGCTACACCTTC | CASSKERTGDYGYTF
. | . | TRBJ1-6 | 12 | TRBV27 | TGTGCCAGCGGCTGGAGGGATTCACCCCTCCACTTT | CASGWRDSPLHF
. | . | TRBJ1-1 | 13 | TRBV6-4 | TGTGCCAGCAGTGACCGGGACAACACTGAAGCTTTCTTT | CASSDRDNTEAFF
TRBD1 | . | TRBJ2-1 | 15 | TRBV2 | TGTGCCAGCAAATTGGACAGGGTCAGCGCGTCTGAGCAGTTCTTC | CASKLDRVSASEQFF
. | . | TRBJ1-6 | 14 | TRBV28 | TGTGCCAGCAGTTTATACCCCACAAATTCACCCCTCCACTTT | CASSLYPTNSPLHF
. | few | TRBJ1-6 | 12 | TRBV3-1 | TGTGCCAGCAGCCAAGGTTCCCCACCCCTCCACTTT | CASSQGSPPLHF
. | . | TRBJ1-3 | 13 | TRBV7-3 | TGTGCCAGCAGCCGACAGCCAGGAAACACCATATATTTT | CASSRQPGNTIYF
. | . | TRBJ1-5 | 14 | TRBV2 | TGTGCCAGCAGTCGAAGGGGCGGGGGAAAGCCCCAGCATTTT | CASSRRGGGKPQHF
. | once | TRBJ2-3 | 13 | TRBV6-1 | TGTGCCAGCAACAGGGGAGCGGGAGATACGCAGTATTTT | CASNRGAGDTQYF
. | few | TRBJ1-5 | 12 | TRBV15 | TGTGCCACCAGCAGAGATGTCCAGCCCCAGCATTTT | CATSRDVQPQHF